The 21 T cell receptor beta chains listed next were all sequenced from one sample in a study of blood T cell repertoires in COVID-19. Libraries were prepared by immunoSEQ multiplex PCR; TCRdb keeps only in-frame clonotypes and omits some of them. The sample has about 350,000 clones; 88% are singletons. Sequenced: PBMCs or T cells enriched from blood (not recorded which). These receptors were taken from a woman aged 30 to 39 who had been exposed to COVID-19.

V gene TRBV6-5 combines with J gene TRBJ1-5, with TRBD1 identical over 8 bases. Germline loops: CDR1 MNHEY, CDR2 SVGAGI. V was clipped by 7 bases and J by 2 bases; unmatched bases: 4. The CDR3 length is 14 residues. In nucleotides, the CDR3 is TGTGCCAGCACCAAGACAGGGGGCAATCAGCCCCAGCATTTT. Encoded protein: CASTKTGGNQPQHF.

The V call is TRBV5-1, the J call TRBJ2-7; D possibly corresponds to TRBD1 (6 bases). The CDR3 runs 13 residues. Germline lookup yields CDR1 SGHRS and CDR2 YFSETQ. Trimming pared 2 bases from V and 5 bases from J, leaving 11 bases between. CDR3 coding DNA: TGCGCCAGCAGCTTCGGACAGACGGACGAGCAGTACTTC. It specifies CASSFGQTDEQYF.

With regard to this clone: Other DNA sequences from this sample encode an identical CDR3 as well. J is TRBJ2-7 and V is TRBV10-1, with D perhaps matching TRBD2 (5 bases). Germline values: CDR1 WNHNN, CDR2 SYGVQD (reference sequence). The CDR3 extends over 13 amino acids. Trimming pared 1 base from V and 6 bases from J, leaving 10 bases between. The CDR3 coding sequence is TGCGCCAGCAGTGAGTTACCGGGGTCCGAGCAGTACTTC. Its translation: CASSELPGSEQYF.

The rearrangement links TRBV9 to TRBJ2-5; perhaps TRBD2 as D (6 bases). Germline-derived CDR1 and CDR2 are SGDLS and YYNGEE. V lost 3 bases and J lost 7, with 19 bases in between. The CDR3 is 15 amino acids. The CDR3 DNA reads TGTGCCAGCAGCGAGGACTCCGTGTTCGGGAGGACCCAGTACTTC. Translated: CASSEDSVFGRTQYF.

The V gene is TRBV12-3 or TRBV12-4, the J gene TRBJ1-5; weak D call: TRBD1 (6 bases). This CDR3 contains 13 residues. The V gene lost 6 bases and the J gene lost 4 bases, with 10 bases spanning the gap. The CDR3 nucleotides read TGTGCCAGCAGGCGGACAGTTAATCAGCCCCAGCATTTT. Translating gives CASRRTVNQPQHF.

The J gene is TRBJ2-1, the V gene TRBV28; 7 bases map to TRBD1. This CDR3 is 16 amino acids long. The J segment lost 4 bases and the V segment lost 8 bases, leaving 14 bases of the junction unmatched. Germline assignment: CDR1 MDHEN and CDR2 SYDVKM. CDR3 DNA: TGTGCCAGCTCCCCCATCCGGGACAGTTCTTACAATGAGCAGTTCTTC. As protein: CASSPIRDSSYNEQFF.

The CDR3: CASSVLAGGPGEQFF. Here the CDR3 DNA reads TGTGCCAGTAGTGTCCTAGCGGGAGGGCCGGGTGAGCAGTTCTTC. J is TRBJ2-1 and V is TRBV19; 12 bases are a match to TRBD2. Per the germline V gene, CDR1 is LNHDA and CDR2 is SQIVND (reference sequence). Losses at the gene ends were 5 bases for V and 9 bases for J; bases not matched to a gene: 8. This CDR3 region has 15 residues.

For this clone: An end of the junction differs from the germline gene, which may be a read error. The rearrangement uses TRBV5-1 and TRBJ1-1, with D perhaps TRBD1 (5 bases). Germline V gene sequence: CDR1 SGHRS, CDR2 YFSETQ. CDR3 length: 15 residues. CDR3: CASTLGRGWGTEAFF. The DNA of the CDR3 is TGCGCCAGCACCTTGGGGAGGGGTTGGGGCACTGAAGCTTTCTTT.

CDR3 nucleotide sequence: TGTGCCAGCAGTAAGCCGGGACTAGCTACGTTCGCGCAGTACTTC. Translated, it gives CASSKPGLATFAQYF. The V and J genes are TRBV6-5 and TRBJ2-7, with 9 bases fitting TRBD2. The germline V gene encodes CDR1 MNHEY and CDR2 SVGAGI. With V trimmed by 5 bases and J by 9 bases, 14 bases remained unmatched. The CDR3 has 15 residues.

The V call is TRBV6-5, the J call TRBJ2-2; 12 positions agree with TRBD2. This CDR3 region has 15 residues. Unmatched junction bases numbered 6, after V lost 6 bases and J lost 7 bases. The germline gives CDR1 MNHEY, CDR2 SVGAGI. CDR3 nucleotides: TGTGCCAGCAGGCCCGGGACTAGCGGGTTCGGGGAGCTGTTTTTT. It is translated as CASRPGTSGFGELFF.

V is TRBV6-4 and J is TRBJ2-3; 11 bases match TRBD2. CDR3 length equals 15 residues. J lost 5 bases, V lost 5 bases, and 6 bases had no gene match. Germline loops: CDR1 MRHNA, CDR2 SNTAGT. CDR3 sequence (DNA): TGTGCCAGCAGTATTCTAGCGGGAGGCTTAGATACGCAGTATTTT. Translated: CASSILAGGLDTQYF.

This clone turned up a few times. The genes are TRBV28 and TRBJ1-1; D unresolved. CDR3 length: 14 amino acids. V was pared by 0 bases and J by 3 bases, with 8 bases between. Germline CDR1 MDHEN, CDR2 SYDVKM. The CDR3 sequence is CASSLWREDTEAFF. The CDR3 coding sequence is TGTGCCAGCAGTTTATGGAGGGAGGACACTGAAGCTTTCTTT.

This clone is a singleton in its sample. V and J are TRBV30 and TRBJ2-5; the match to TRBD2 covers 11 bases. CDR3 size: 15 residues. Germline assignment: CDR1 GTSNPN and CDR2 SVGIG (reference sequence). V trimming: 0 bases; J trimming: 4 bases; junction bases outside the gene matches: 4. The chain's CDR3 is CAWSVTSGRGETQYF. The DNA of the CDR3 is TGTGCCTGGAGTGTTACTAGCGGGAGAGGAGAGACCCAGTACTTC.

The J gene is TRBJ2-2, the V gene TRBV5-1; TRBD1 is a possible D gene (5 bases). The V and J ends lost 0 bases and 6 bases respectively, with 21 bases between them. The V gene's germline CDR1 is SGHRS and CDR2 YFSETQ. The CDR3 spans 18 residues. CDR3 DNA sequence: TGCGCCAGCAGCTTGGAACCTCGTGGGGCGGCCCCTGCCGGGGAGCTGTTTTTT. Protein product: CASSLEPRGAAPAGELFF.

V and J are TRBV11-3 and TRBJ2-1; TRBD1 matches 10 bases. Germline V gene lookup returns CDR1 SGHNT and CDR2 YENEEA. V was clipped by 5 bases and J by 7 bases; unmatched bases: 11. The CDR3 has 16 residues. CDR3 region: CASSPIDRGRGNEQFF. The CDR3 DNA is TGTGCCAGCAGCCCCATTGACAGGGGGCGAGGGAATGAGCAGTTCTTC.

This sequence joins TRBV3-1 (or the pseudogene TRBV3-2) and TRBJ1-5; D may be TRBD1 (5 bases). V lost 1 base and J lost 5, with 9 bases in between. The CDR3 loop spans 14 amino acids. CDR1 is LGHDT and CDR2 is YNNKEL in the germline V gene (reference sequence). DNA for the CDR3: TGTGCCAGCAGCCAAGGGGGCTTCGATCAGCCCCAGCATTTT. Its translation is CASSQGGFDQPQHF.

The rearrangement uses TRBV28 and TRBJ2-7; 8 bases are shared with TRBD1. This CDR3 spans 16 amino acids. The V gene's germline CDR1 is MDHEN and CDR2 SYDVKM. V gave up 7 bases and J gave up 4 bases; unmatched junction bases: 15. The CDR3 DNA reads TGTGCCAGCACCTCGGCCGGCCAGGGGGCGACGTACGAGCAGTACTTC. Translated: CASTSAGQGATYEQYF.

The chain carries TRBV24-1 and TRBJ1-4; TRBD1 is a possible D gene (5 bases). The CDR3 has 15 residues. Between the trimmed V and J ends, which lost 3 bases and 4 bases, there was a span of 11 bases. CDR1 is KGHDR and CDR2 is SFDVKD in the germline V gene. As DNA, the CDR3 is TGTGCCACCAGTGATGCACAGGAATTTAATGAAAAACTGTTTTTT. Amino acids: CATSDAQEFNEKLFF.

V is TRBV28 and J is TRBJ1-2, with 9 bases lining up with TRBD1. The CDR3 has 17 amino acids. V lost 1 base, J lost 0 bases, and 6 bases stayed unmatched. Germline V gives CDR1 MDHEN, CDR2 SYDVKM. The CDR3: CASSLFSGQGSNYGYTF. CDR3 in DNA: TGTGCCAGCAGTTTATTCTCCGGACAGGGGTCTAACTATGGCTACACCTTC.

The chain couples TRBV4-1 to TRBJ2-1; D is perhaps TRBD2 (5 bases). Trimming removed 4 bases from V and 7 bases from J, with 14 bases in between. Germline V gene data show CDR1 as MGHRA and CDR2 as YSYEKL. The length of the CDR3 is 14 residues. CDR3 nucleotides: TGCGCCAGCAGCCTAGAGGGCCTCGTGAATGAGCAGTTCTTC. Its translation is CASSLEGLVNEQFF.

The chain has TRBV19 and TRBJ2-7; 9 bases map to TRBD1. The V and J ends lost 6 bases and 3 bases, in that order; junction bases with no gene match: 3. The germline gives CDR1 LNHDA, CDR2 SQIVND (reference sequence). CDR3 length: 13 amino acids. The chain's CDR3 is CASRGTGIYEQYF. In nucleotides, the CDR3 is TGTGCCAGTAGGGGGACAGGGATCTACGAGCAGTACTTC.